This T cell receptor beta chain stems from a study of T cells in Graves' hyperthyroidism and ophthalmopathy. TCR beta CDR3 regions were amplified from RNA. The primer set for the first-round RT-PCR of the TCR CDR3 was HTBI. TCRdb fed the multiplex PCR reads into MiXCR, producing one record per CDR3 protein. The sample has 300,000 to 450,000 distinct CDR3 sequences; more than 13% are singletons. This clonotype was observed at least ten times. The V segment lost 5 bases and the J segment 5 bases; nucleotides outside the gene matches: 7. The CDR3 covers 16 residues. The germline gives CDR1 MNHEY, CDR2 SMNVEV (reference sequence).

Sample: blood. The origin of this receptor is a woman under 40 with Graves' hyperthyroidism. This chain uses TRBV27 with TRBJ2-5; TRBD2 agrees at 14 bases. CDR3 sequence reads: CASSDGTSGSRETQYF. The CDR3 DNA sequence: TGTGCCAGCAGTGACGGGACTAGCGGGAGTAGGGAGACCCAGTACTTC.